This record looks at one T cell receptor (beta chain) sequence and its context. This sample is drawn from a study of blood T cell repertoires in COVID-19. Study as a whole: The study drew acute and convalescent COVID-19 samples from the United States, Italy and Spain. Sample material is recorded as cDNA or gDNA derived from T cells, B-cell-depleted T cells, or PBMCs.

From germline, CDR1 is SEHNR and CDR2 FQNEAQ (reference sequence). After removal of 4 bases from V and 6 bases from J, the junction contained 10 bases not matched to a gene. The CDR3 has 15 residues. As handled by the study authors: Amplification from reference gene primers served as the basis for estimated nucleated cell counts. Sequencing used immunoSEQ multiplex PCR; TCRdb keeps in-frame clones, though not all of them. V and J calls plus clone size are reproduced from that table; the DNA served to infer D and trimming. Of some 250,000 clones in the sample, over 80% were seen once. The J gene is TRBJ2-7, the V gene TRBV7-9, with TRBD2 matching 9 bases. The receptor's source is a man aged 35 to 55 with acute or convalescent COVID-19. Sequenced material: peripheral blood. CDR3 loop: CASSSRTSDPPEQYF. CDR3 coding DNA: TGTGCCAGCAGCTCAAGGACTAGCGATCCCCCCGAGCAGTACTTC.